This TCR beta chain was identified in a study of PD-L1 blockade in urothelial cancer. Disease in patients was locally advanced or metastatic urothelial carcinoma. Method: immunoSEQ multiplex PCR; TCRdb's copy keeps in-frame clones and lacks some. The sample has tens of thousands of clones; over 75% are singletons. Germline V lookup: CDR1 MNHNS, CDR2 SASEGT. Trimming at V came to 11 bases and at J to 3 bases, leaving 6 bases not matched to a gene. The CDR3 consists of 13 residues. The TCR was taken from a man aged 35-49 years with urothelial cancer. Sequenced material: PBMCs, taken around atezolizumab (anti-PD-L1) treatment. The chain carries TRBV6-1 and TRBJ2-1; TRBD1 matches 8 bases. The CDR3 nucleotides read TGTGCCGGCGACAGGGGATTCTACAATGAGCAGTTCTTC. As protein: CAGDRGFYNEQFF.